This TCR beta chain was captured by sequencing in a study of blood T cell repertoires in COVID-19. Whole-study context: The United States, Italy and Spain provided the acute and convalescent COVID-19 samples. Nucleic acid was either cDNA or gDNA, and it came from T cells, B-cell-depleted T cells, or PBMCs.

The assay was immunoSEQ multiplex PCR, and TCRdb's table has in-frame clones only and misses some. The data contain 200,000 to 250,000 clones, less than 85% of them singletons. Cohort placement rested on clinical history that participants reported themselves. Donors in Cohort 3 counted as recovered after two negative PCRs, clearance, or symptom resolution. The CDR3 is 14 residues long. Germline V CDR1 and CDR2: SGHAT, FQNNGV. V dropped 6 bases and J dropped 8; count of bases not matched to a gene: 7. The specimen sequenced was PBMCs or T cells enriched from blood (not recorded which). This clonotype was obtained from a man in his forties who had recovered from COVID-19. This sequence joins TRBV11-2 and TRBJ1-4; 9 bases align to TRBD1. The CDR3 region has the DNA TGTGCCAGCAGTCGTACAGGGACAGGGGAAAAACTGTTTTTT. Protein sequence: CASSRTGTGEKLFF.